A single sample is the source of the 20 T cell receptor beta chains below, sequenced in a study of OX40 agonist ivuxolimab in advanced cancers. Libraries were prepared by immunoSEQ multiplex PCR; TCRdb keeps only in-frame clonotypes and omits some of them. The top ten hold roughly an eighth of the sample, which has about 55,000 clones, approximately 83% seen once. Here the sequenced sample was CD4+ or CD8+ T cells sorted from blood, taken in a trial of the OX40 agonist ivuxolimab. These receptor sequences come from an adult with an advanced solid tumor such as melanoma, head and neck, liver or kidney cancer.

The CDR3 loop is CASSPRRDSNQPQHF. The CDR3 nucleotides read TGTGCCAGCAGCCCGCGACGGGATAGCAATCAGCCCCAGCATTTT. The V and J genes are TRBV6-1 and TRBJ1-5; no definite D call. V was pared by 6 bases and J by 0 bases, with 12 bases between. CDR1 is MNHNS, CDR2 SASEGT, per germline. This CDR3 comprises 15 residues.

This clone was observed once. The J gene is TRBJ2-5, the V gene TRBV27; perhaps TRBD2 as D (6 bases). Trimming removed 1 base from V and 2 bases from J, with 11 bases in between. The CDR3 loop spans 15 amino acids. In germline, CDR1 is MNHEY, CDR2 SMNVEV (reference sequence). The CDR3 reads CASSLFGGRQETQYF. The CDR3 DNA sequence: TGTGCCAGCAGTTTATTCGGGGGACGTCAAGAGACCCAGTACTTC.

In its sample, this clone is medium-sized (0.01 to 0.1%). The chain joins TRBV18 to TRBJ1-5, with D unresolved. From germline, CDR1 is KGHSH and CDR2 LQKENI. V shed 3 bases and J shed 2 bases, with 11 bases lying between them. The CDR3 is made up of 15 amino acids. The CDR3 bases are TGTGCCAGCTCACCGTTGAGTGACGGCAATCAGCCCCAGCATTTT. The encoded protein is CASSPLSDGNQPQHF.

The genes are TRBV18 and TRBJ2-7, with 14 bases lining up with TRBD2. Germline V gene data show CDR1 as KGHSH and CDR2 as LQKENI. The CDR3 is 16 amino acids. V lost 0 bases and J lost 6; bases outside the gene matches: 4. CDR3 sequence (DNA): TGTGCCAGCTCACCACCGGGACTAGCGGGAGATGGCGAGCAGTACTTC. This gives the protein CASSPPGLAGDGEQYF.

The chain employs TRBV19 and TRBJ2-2, with D perhaps matching TRBD1 (6 bases). The CDR3 runs to 17 residues. V shed 6 bases and J shed 5 bases, with 22 bases lying between them. Germline-derived CDR1 and CDR2 are LNHDA and SQIVND (reference sequence). In DNA, the CDR3 is TGTGCCAGTAGAGTGGGGTACGAAAGAAGGGGGACCGGGGAGCTGTTTTTT. The encoded protein is CASRVGYERRGTGELFF.

The chain has TRBV28 and TRBJ2-7; D uncertain. The germline V gene encodes CDR1 MDHEN and CDR2 SYDVKM. The CDR3 totals 14 residues. V shed 4 bases and J shed 0 bases, with 10 bases lying between them. The CDR3 loop is CASSWARFSYEQYF. The CDR3 DNA follows: TGTGCCAGCAGTTGGGCCCGTTTCTCCTACGAGCAGTACTTC.

The table lists this clone with a count of one. This sequence joins TRBV19 and TRBJ1-2, with TRBD1 as a possible D gene (5 bases). The CDR3 totals 16 residues. The germline gives CDR1 LNHDA, CDR2 SQIVND (reference sequence). The germline V and J ends were trimmed by 2 bases and 2 bases, with 15 bases remaining between them. CDR3 in DNA: TGTGCCAGTAGTATACGAGCCAGGGACCGGAACTATGGCTACACCTTC. Protein product: CASSIRARDRNYGYTF.

The chain combines TRBV15 with TRBJ1-5; D remains unclear. This CDR3 region has 15 residues. Germline loops: CDR1 LNHNV, CDR2 YYDKDF (reference sequence). Trimming took off 0 bases at V and 0 bases at J, with 6 bases between the two ends. In nucleotides, the CDR3 is TGTGCCACCAGCAGAGAACAGTATAGCAATCAGCCCCAGCATTTT. Residues: CATSREQYSNQPQHF.

The chain links TRBV19 to TRBJ1-2; tentative D call: TRBD1 (6 bases). With 7 bases removed from V and 4 bases from J, the gap between germline ends came to 13 bases. This CDR3 has 13 residues. Germline CDR1 reads LNHDA; CDR2 reads SQIVND (reference sequence). The CDR3 region has the DNA TGTGCCAGTACTCCGGGACAAAGCTATGGCTACACCTTC. This translates into CASTPGQSYGYTF.

This clone was picked up a small number of times. V is TRBV30 and J is TRBJ1-1; D may be TRBD1 (6 bases). Per the germline V gene, CDR1 is GTSNPN and CDR2 is SVGIG (reference sequence). This CDR3 region has 12 residues. Trimming took off 4 bases at V and 3 bases at J, with 9 bases between the two ends. The DNA for the CDR3 is TGTGCCTGGAACAGGGCGGACACTGAAGCTTTCTTT. As protein: CAWNRADTEAFF.

This clone has a single count. The chain combines TRBV2 with TRBJ1-2; D not resolved. The CDR3 loop spans 14 amino acids. Germline values: CDR1 SNHLY, CDR2 FYNNEI. V was cut by 7 bases and J by 3 bases, with 15 bases left in between. The CDR3 reads CASKFQGEYYGYTF. CDR3 DNA: TGTGCCAGCAAATTCCAAGGAGAGTACTATGGCTACACCTTC.

V gene TRBV19 combines with J gene TRBJ1-1; no firm D call. Deletions cut 7 bases from V and 4 bases from J, with 22 bases between. This CDR3 contains 16 residues. Germline V CDR1 and CDR2: LNHDA, SQIVND (reference sequence). CDR3 bases: TGTGCCAGTATGAGTTGGCAGGCCCTCTTGGGCACTGAAGCTTTCTTT. Translated, it gives CASMSWQALLGTEAFF.

J is TRBJ2-7 and V is TRBV25-1, with TRBD2 matching over 9 bases. Germline V gene lookup returns CDR1 MGHDK and CDR2 SYGVNS. J lost 6 bases, V lost 7 bases, and 13 bases had no gene match. The CDR3 loop spans 15 amino acids. The CDR3 protein is CASTPAGGPGGEQYF. CDR3 nucleotides: TGTGCCAGCACCCCGGCGGGAGGGCCAGGGGGCGAGCAGTACTTC.

The chain joins TRBV15 to TRBJ2-7; 7 bases map to TRBD1. V was clipped by 0 bases and J by 0 bases; unmatched bases: 5. The CDR3 extends over 16 amino acids. Germline V gene data show CDR1 as LNHNV and CDR2 as YYDKDF (reference sequence). CDR3 region: CATSRDGRGRSYEQYF. Here the CDR3 DNA reads TGTGCCACCAGCAGAGATGGAAGGGGGCGCTCCTACGAGCAGTACTTC.

The rearrangement uses TRBV7-9 and TRBJ2-5, with TRBD1 as a possible D gene (6 bases). V was clipped by 1 base and J by 4 bases, with 10 bases between them. This CDR3 is built from 14 residues. CDR1 is SEHNR, CDR2 FQNEAQ, per germline (reference sequence). CDR3 protein: CASSLGGGRETQYF. The CDR3 bases are TGTGCCAGCAGCTTAGGTGGGGGCCGAGAGACCCAGTACTTC.

This chain connects TRBV5-1 to TRBJ1-2, with TRBD1 matching over 7 bases. Looked up from germline, CDR1 is SGHRS and CDR2 is YFSETQ. The CDR3 length is 15 residues. V dropped 3 bases and J dropped 9; count of bases not matched to a gene: 14. This CDR3 reads CASSSSGQSYMSYTF. Written as DNA, the CDR3 is TGCGCCAGCAGCTCCTCGGGACAGAGTTACATGAGCTACACCTTC. Variable domain in full (rest from reference TRBV5-1 and TRBJ1-2): KAGVTQTPRYLIKTRGQQVTLSCSPISGHRSVSWYQQTPGQGLQFLFEYFSETQRNKGNFPGRFSGRQFSNSRSEMNVSTLELGDSALYLCASSSSGQSYMSYTFGSGTRLTVV.

The chain combines TRBV11-1 with TRBJ1-1, with D possibly TRBD1 on 5 matching bases. The CDR3 runs 15 residues. Germline loops: CDR1 SGHAT, CDR2 FQDESV (reference sequence). Trimming shortened V by 5 bases and J by 1 base, and 14 bases separated the two germline ends. The CDR3 coding sequence is TGTGCCAGCAGCCCCAGCAGGGTCGCGAACACTGAAGCTTTCTTT. Residues: CASSPSRVANTEAFF.

About this clone itself: The junction departs from the called germline gene at one end, perhaps through a read error. The chain couples TRBV19 to TRBJ1-5; 7 bases match TRBD1. CDR1 is LNHDA and CDR2 is SQIVND in the germline V gene (reference sequence). This CDR3 is 13 amino acids long. This chain's CDR3 is CASSKGGNQPQHF. Here the CDR3 DNA reads TGTGCCAGTAGTAAAGGGGGCAACCAGCCCCAGCATTTT.

The chain employs TRBV6-6 and TRBJ2-5; D unclear. Trimming pared 2 bases from V and 4 bases from J, leaving 8 bases between. There are 13 residues in the CDR3. The V gene's germline CDR1 is MNHNY and CDR2 SVGAGI (reference sequence). In nucleotides, the CDR3 is TGTGCCAGCAGTTACGGGCAGATAGAGACCCAGTACTTC. The encoded protein is CASSYGQIETQYF.

This clone has only a few counts. The chain couples TRBV5-4 to TRBJ2-5; 9 bases fit TRBD2. CDR1 SGHNT and CDR2 YYREEE come from the germline V gene (reference sequence). Trimming at V came to 4 bases and at J to 4 bases, leaving 11 bases not matched to a gene. The CDR3 totals 16 residues. The CDR3 loop reads CASSTRVAGDLETQYF. The CDR3, as DNA: TGTGCCAGCAGCACCAGGGTAGCGGGAGATCTAGAGACCCAGTACTTC.